The present entry profiles one T cell receptor beta chain with its context. Its cognate antigen is unknown. This CDR3 contains 13 residues. Germline lookup yields CDR1 SEHNR and CDR2 FQNEAQ (reference sequence). V was clipped by 2 bases and J by 2 bases, with 3 bases between them. The investigators split CD4+ cells into a CD45RA+ naive subset and a CD45RA-negative memory subset. This sample is part of a study of shared clonotypes between healthy human individuals. Points from the study as a whole: Exclusively blood specimens were collected; tissue repertoires likely differ. Depth of sequencing was expected to influence donor clonotype sharing.

The assay was run at deep level. Repertoires were generated with immunoSEQ multiplex PCR, while TCRdb's copy carries only in-frame clones and drops some. The repertoire holds millions of clones, with approximately 94% as singletons. This chain uses TRBV7-9 with TRBJ1-4; D ambiguous. This receptor was identified in a man younger than 35 in good health. Sequenced: naive CD4+ T cells sorted from blood. Subset in this sample: CD45RA+ positively selected. DNA for the CDR3: TGTGCCAGCAGCTTATCTACTAATGAAAAACTGTTTTTT. Amino acids: CASSLSTNEKLFF. Using reference TRBV7-9 and TRBJ1-4 for the parts outside the CDR3, the full variable domain is DTGVSQNPRHKITKRGQNVTFRCDPISEHNRLYWYRQTLGQGPEFLTYFQNEAQLEKSRLLSDRFSAERPKGSFSTLEIQRTEQGDSAMYLCASSLSTNEKLFFGSGTQLSVL.